This T cell receptor beta chain was identified during a study of PD-1 blockade in classical Hodgkin lymphoma. Measured with immunoSEQ multiplex PCR; TCRdb has only the in-frame clones, and not every one. The sample has 25,000 to 35,000 clones, around 84% seen once; the top ten hold around 0.85%. CDR1 is SGHVS and CDR2 is FQNEAQ in the germline V gene. After removal of 6 bases from V and 4 bases from J, the junction contained 12 bases not matched to a gene. The CDR3 runs 17 residues. Noted time point: cycle 4 day 1 (C4D1), after five to seven weeks of nivolumab. Relapse after autologous stem cell transplantation occurred in every patient, and brentuximab vedotin exposure varied. Magnetic negative selection was used to purify CD4+ T cells from PBMCs that had been thawed.

The clonotype comes from a human donor with classical Hodgkin lymphoma. This sequence joins TRBV7-8 and TRBJ2-3; the match to TRBD2 covers 11 bases. Source: CD4+ T cells from blood, taken before the fourth cycle of nivolumab. The CDR3 DNA follows: TGTGCCAGCAGTCGCAACGTAGCGGGGGGGATCCCAGATACGCAGTATTTT. Residues: CASSRNVAGGIPDTQYF.